The entry below gives a single TCR beta chain sequence along with its context. Its antigen is unknown. In every case, the donor was a healthy Caucasian. These data originate in a study of identical twins. Template switching supplied a universal primer site; unique molecular identifiers were carried on the cDNA. TCRdb re-called the 5' RACE reads through MiXCR, storing one row per CDR3 protein. The sample consists of approximately 500,000 distinct CDR3 sequences, roughly 24% of them appearing once. Study outcomes and limitations: Fewer insertions marked abundant cord blood beta clonotypes; young adult naive trended weakly, memory not at all.

These data also featured in a second study, about T cells expressing NK-cell markers. That work states: The contribution of dominant NKG2C+ clonotypes to CD8+ T cells in more than five donors was about 1.0-7.0%.

What was sequenced was CD4+ T cells sorted from blood. The sequence was obtained from a young woman in good health.

The CDR3 DNA reads TGCAGTGGAGGACTAGCGGGAGCCGGAACAGATACGCAGTATTTT. Residues: CSGGLAGAGTDTQYF. This chain joins TRBV20-1 and TRBJ2-3, with TRBD2 matching 13 bases. The CDR3 is 15 amino acids. V lost 7 bases, J lost 3 bases, and 7 bases stayed unmatched. From germline, CDR1 is DFQATT and CDR2 SNEGSKA (reference sequence).